The sequence of this TCR beta chain was determined in a study of T cells after yellow fever vaccination. Looking at the study overall: Libraries from low-cell-number fractions were prepared with the SMART-Seq v4 Ultra Low Input RNA kit. Study findings and constraints: The booster saw the reappearance of most primary-vaccination clones (nearly 98% CD4, less than 90% CD8). The CD4 and CD8 compartments had a small share of their clonotypes in common.

The CDR3 is made up of 14 amino acids. Germline V lookup: CDR1 SQVTM, CDR2 ANQGSEA. Between the trimmed V and J ends, which lost 3 bases and 4 bases, there was a span of 15 bases. TCR cDNA was made by 5'RACE template switching, adding a universal primer site and UMIs. TCRdb reprocessed the 5' RACE reads via MiXCR and lists one record per CDR3 protein. The sample carries 340,000 or so distinct CDR3 sequences, 9.5% to 15% recorded once. Details on this clonotype: Its specificity is unknown.

The origin of this receptor is a man aged 18 to 30 who received the YFV17D yellow fever vaccine. The source material was CD4+ T cells sorted from PBMCs, sampled 15 days after the yellow fever booster vaccination. The chain combines TRBV29-1 with TRBJ1-1, with a possible D match to TRBD1 (5 bases). The CDR3 sequence is CSVDLTGGATEAFF. CDR3 nucleotide sequence: TGCAGCGTTGATCTAACCGGTGGGGCCACTGAAGCTTTCTTT.